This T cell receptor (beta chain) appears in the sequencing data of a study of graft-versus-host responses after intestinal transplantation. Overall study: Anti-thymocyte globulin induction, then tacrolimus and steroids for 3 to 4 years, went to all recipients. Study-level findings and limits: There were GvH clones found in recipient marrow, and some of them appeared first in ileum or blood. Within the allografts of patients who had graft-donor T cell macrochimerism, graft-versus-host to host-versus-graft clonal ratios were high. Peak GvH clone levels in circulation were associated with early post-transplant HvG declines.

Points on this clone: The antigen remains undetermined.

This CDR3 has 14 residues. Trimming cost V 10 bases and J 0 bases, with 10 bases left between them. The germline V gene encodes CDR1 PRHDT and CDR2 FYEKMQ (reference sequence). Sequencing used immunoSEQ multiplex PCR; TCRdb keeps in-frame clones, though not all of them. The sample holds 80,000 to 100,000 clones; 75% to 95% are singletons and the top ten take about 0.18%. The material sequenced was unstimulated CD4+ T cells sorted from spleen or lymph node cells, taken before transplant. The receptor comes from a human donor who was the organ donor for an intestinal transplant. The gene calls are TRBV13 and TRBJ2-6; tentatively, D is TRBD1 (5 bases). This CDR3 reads CATPRASGANVLTF. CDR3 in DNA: TGTGCCACCCCCAGGGCCTCTGGGGCCAACGTCCTGACTTTC.